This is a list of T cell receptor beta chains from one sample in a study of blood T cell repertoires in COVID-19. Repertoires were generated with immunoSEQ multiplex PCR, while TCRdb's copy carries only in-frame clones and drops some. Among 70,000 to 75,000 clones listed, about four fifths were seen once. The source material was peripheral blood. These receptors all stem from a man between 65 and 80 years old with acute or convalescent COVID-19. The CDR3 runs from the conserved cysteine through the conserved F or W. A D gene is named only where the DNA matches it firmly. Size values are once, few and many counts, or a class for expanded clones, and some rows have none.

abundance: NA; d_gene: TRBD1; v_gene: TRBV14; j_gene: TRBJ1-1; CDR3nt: TGTGCCAGCAGCCTGCGGGGACAGCGGAACACTGAAGCTTTCTTT; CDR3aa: CASSLRGQRNTEAFF
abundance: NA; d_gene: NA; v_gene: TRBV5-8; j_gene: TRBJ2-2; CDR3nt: TGTGCCAGCAGAACGGGAGTTATTACGAACACCGGGGAGCTGTTTTTT; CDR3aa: CASRTGVITNTGELFF
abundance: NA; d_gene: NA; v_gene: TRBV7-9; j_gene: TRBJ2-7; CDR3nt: TGTGCCAGCAGCAGCCAAAGCGGGACAGGACGCCACGAGCAGTACTTC; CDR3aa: CASSSQSGTGRHEQYF
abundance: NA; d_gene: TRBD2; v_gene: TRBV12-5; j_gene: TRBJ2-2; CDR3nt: TGTGCTAGTGGTTTGGGCCTGGGACTAGCGGGCCAAACGAACACCGGGGAGCTGTTTTTT; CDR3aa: CASGLGLGLAGQTNTGELFF
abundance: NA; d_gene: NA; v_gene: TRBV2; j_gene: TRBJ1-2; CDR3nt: TGTGCCAGCAGCCGACAGACCACTGGCTACACCTTC; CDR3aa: CASSRQTTGYTF
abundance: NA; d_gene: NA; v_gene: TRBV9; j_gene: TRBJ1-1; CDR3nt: TGTGCCAGCAGCGTAGAAGGGACAACAAGGGGGAACACTGAAGCTTTCTTT; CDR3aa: CASSVEGTTRGNTEAFF
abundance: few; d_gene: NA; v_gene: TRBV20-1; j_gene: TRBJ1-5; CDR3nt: TGCAGTGCTAGTGATTCCGACAGTCGCAATCAGCCCCAGCATTTT; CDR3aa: CSASDSDSRNQPQHF
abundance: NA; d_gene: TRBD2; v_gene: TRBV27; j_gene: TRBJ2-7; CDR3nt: TGTGCCAGCAGTTCTATACGGACTAGCGGAAGCTACGAGCAGTACTTC; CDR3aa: CASSSIRTSGSYEQYF
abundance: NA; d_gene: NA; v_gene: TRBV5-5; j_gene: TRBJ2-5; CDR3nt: TGTGCCAGCAGCTCGGTGGGGCTGGGAGAGACCCAGTACTTC; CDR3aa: CASSSVGLGETQYF
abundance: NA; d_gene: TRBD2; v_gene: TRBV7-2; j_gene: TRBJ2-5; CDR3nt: TGTGCCAGCAGCTTTTCCACGGGAGGGGAGACCCAGTACTTC; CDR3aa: CASSFSTGGETQYF
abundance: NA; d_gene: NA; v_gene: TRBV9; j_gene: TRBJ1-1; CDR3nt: TGTGCCAGCAGCGTACAGGCAATGAACACTGAAGCTTTCTTT; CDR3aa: CASSVQAMNTEAFF
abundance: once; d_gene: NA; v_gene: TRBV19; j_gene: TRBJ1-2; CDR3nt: TGTGCCACCGGGGACTCTCCCAACTATGGCTACACCTTC; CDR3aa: CATGDSPNYGYTF
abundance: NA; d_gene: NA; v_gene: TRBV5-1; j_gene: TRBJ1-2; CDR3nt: TGCGCCAGCAGCCAAAAGGGGGGGGAAGCCTATGGCTACACCTTC; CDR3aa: CASSQKGGEAYGYTF
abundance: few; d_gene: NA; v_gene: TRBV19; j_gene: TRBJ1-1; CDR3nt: TGTGCCACGGGGGACGGTGAAGCTTTCTTT; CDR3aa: CATGDGEAFF
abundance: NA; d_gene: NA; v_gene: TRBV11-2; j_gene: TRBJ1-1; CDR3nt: TGTGCCAGCAGCTTTGGGTACAGGAACACTGAAGCTTTCTTT; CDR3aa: CASSFGYRNTEAFF
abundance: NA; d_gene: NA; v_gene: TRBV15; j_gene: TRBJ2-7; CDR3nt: TGTGCCACCAGCAGATCCCCACAGGGAGTAGGATACGAGCAGTACTTC; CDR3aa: CATSRSPQGVGYEQYF
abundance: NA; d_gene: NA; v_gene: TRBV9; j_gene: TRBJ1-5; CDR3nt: TGTGCCAGCAGCCCGAACAGGGCAAATCAGCCCCAGCATTTT; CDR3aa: CASSPNRANQPQHF
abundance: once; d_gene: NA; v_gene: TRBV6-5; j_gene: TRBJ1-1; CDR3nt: TGTGCCAGCGCACGTAGGGAGATGGCTGAAGCTTTCTTT; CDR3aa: CASARREMAEAFF
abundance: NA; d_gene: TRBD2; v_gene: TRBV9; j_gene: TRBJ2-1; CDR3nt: TGTGCCAGCAGCGGACTAGCGGGAGGAGTTAATGAGCAGTTCTTC; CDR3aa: CASSGLAGGVNEQFF
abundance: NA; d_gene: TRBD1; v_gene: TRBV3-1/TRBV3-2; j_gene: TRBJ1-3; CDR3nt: TGTGCCAGCAGCCAAACGACAGGGTCTGGAAACACCATATATTTT; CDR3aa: CASSQTTGSGNTIYF
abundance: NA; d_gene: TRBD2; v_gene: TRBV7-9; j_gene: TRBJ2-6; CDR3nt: TGTGCCGCCCAGGCTAGCGGGGGAATGGCTGGGGCCAACGTCCTGACTTTC; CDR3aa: CAAQASGGMAGANVLTF
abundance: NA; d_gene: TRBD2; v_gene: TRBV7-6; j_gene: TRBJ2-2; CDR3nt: TGTGCCAGCAGACTGACTAGCGGGAGGCCGAGCGGGGAGCTGTTTTTT; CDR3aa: CASRLTSGRPSGELFF
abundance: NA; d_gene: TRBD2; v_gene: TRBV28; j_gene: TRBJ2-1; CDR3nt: TGTGCCAGCAGTTCCCCGGGACTAGCGCGAAACAATGAGCAGTTCTTC; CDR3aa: CASSSPGLARNNEQFF
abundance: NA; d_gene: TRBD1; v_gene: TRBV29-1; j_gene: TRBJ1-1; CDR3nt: TGCAGCGTCGGGACAGGAGGACATAGGGCTTTCTTT; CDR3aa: CSVGTGGHRAFF
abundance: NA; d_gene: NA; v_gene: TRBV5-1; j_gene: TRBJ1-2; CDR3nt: TGCGCCAGCAGCTTGTCGGCAGGGGAGCACTATGGCTACACCTTC; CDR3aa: CASSLSAGEHYGYTF
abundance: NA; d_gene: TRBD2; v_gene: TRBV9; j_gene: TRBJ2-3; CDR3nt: TGTGCCAGCAGCAGGACTAGCGGTAAGGGGGAGGATACGCAGTATTTT; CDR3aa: CASSRTSGKGEDTQYF
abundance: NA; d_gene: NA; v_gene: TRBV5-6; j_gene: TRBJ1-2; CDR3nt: TGTGCCAGCAGCTTGGATAGGGGGTTGGTCTATGGCTACACCTTC; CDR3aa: CASSLDRGLVYGYTF
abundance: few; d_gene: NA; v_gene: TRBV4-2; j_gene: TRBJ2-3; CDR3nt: TGTGCCAGCAGCCAACAGGACAGGGAGGGTGGGGATACGCAGTATTTT; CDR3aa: CASSQQDREGGDTQYF
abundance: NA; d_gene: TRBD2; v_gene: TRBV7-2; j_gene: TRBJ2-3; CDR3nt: TGTGCCAGCAGCTTTAGCGGGAGTGGCACAGATACGCAGTATTTT; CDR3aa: CASSFSGSGTDTQYF
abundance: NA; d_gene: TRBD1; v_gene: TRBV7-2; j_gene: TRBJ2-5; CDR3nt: TGTGCCAGCAGCCTGATCCTGACAGGGGCCCGCGAAGAGACCCAGTACTTC; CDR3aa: CASSLILTGAREETQYF
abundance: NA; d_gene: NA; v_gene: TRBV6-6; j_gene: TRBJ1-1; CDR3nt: TGTGCCAGCAGTCTCGACAGGTTCGACACTGAAGCTTTCTTT; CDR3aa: CASSLDRFDTEAFF
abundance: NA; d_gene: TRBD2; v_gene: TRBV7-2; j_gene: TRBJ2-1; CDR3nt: TGTGCCAGCAGCTTAGCTATTTATAGCGGGAGAAATGAGCAGTTCTTC; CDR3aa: CASSLAIYSGRNEQFF
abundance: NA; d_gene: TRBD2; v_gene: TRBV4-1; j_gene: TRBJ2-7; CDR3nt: TGCGCCAGCAGCCAAGAGCGGCCTAGCGGGAGGTACGAGCAGTACTTC; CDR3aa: CASSQERPSGRYEQYF
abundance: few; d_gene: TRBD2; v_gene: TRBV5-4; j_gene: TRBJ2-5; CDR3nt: TGTGCCAGCAGCGTTCCAGCGGGATTGGGAGAGACCCAGTACTTC; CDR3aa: CASSVPAGLGETQYF
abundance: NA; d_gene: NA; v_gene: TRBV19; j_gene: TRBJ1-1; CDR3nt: TGTGCCAGTAGTATCGATAACCTCGGGAGGGCCACTGAAGCTTTCTTT; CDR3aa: CASSIDNLGRATEAFF
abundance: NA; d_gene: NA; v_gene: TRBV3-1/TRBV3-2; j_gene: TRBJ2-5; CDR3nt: TGTGCCAGCAGCCTTAAGGACTGGGAAGAGACCCAGTACTTC; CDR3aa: CASSLKDWEETQYF
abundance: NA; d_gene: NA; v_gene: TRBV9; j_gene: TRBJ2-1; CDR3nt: TGTGCCAGCAGCCCCTGGACTACCTACAATGAGCAGTTCTTC; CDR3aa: CASSPWTTYNEQFF
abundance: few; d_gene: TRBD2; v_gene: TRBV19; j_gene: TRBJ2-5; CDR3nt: TGTGCCAGTAGTGAAACTAGCGGGAGTGGGGAGACCCAGTACTTC; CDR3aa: CASSETSGSGETQYF
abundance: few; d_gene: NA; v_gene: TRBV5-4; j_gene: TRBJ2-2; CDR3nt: TGTGCCAGCAGCTTGGAACAGGGTGGAACCGGGGAGCTGTTTTTT; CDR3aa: CASSLEQGGTGELFF
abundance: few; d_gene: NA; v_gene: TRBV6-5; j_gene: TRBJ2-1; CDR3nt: TGTGCCAGCAGGAGAGGGGGGGACAATGAGCAGTTCTTC; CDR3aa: CASRRGGDNEQFF
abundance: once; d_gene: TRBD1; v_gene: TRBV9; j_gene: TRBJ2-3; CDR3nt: TGTGCCAGCAGCGAACAAAAGACAGGGACCACAGATACGCAGTATTTT; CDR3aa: CASSEQKTGTTDTQYF
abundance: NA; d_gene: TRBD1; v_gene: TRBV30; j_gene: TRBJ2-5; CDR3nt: TGTGCCTGGAGTGGGGGACAGCCCCAAGAGACCCAGTACTTC; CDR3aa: CAWSGGQPQETQYF
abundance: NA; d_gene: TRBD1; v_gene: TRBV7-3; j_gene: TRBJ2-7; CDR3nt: TGTGCCAGCGGCCGGGACAGGGGTTACGAGCAGTACTTC; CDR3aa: CASGRDRGYEQYF
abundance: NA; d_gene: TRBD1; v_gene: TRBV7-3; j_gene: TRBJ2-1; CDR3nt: TGTGCCAGCAGCTCTCAGGGGGCGCGAGACAATGAGCAGTTCTTC; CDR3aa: CASSSQGARDNEQFF
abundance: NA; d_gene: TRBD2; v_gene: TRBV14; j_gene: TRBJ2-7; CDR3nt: TGTGCCAGCAGCCAAGACCTAAGCGGGGGGGAATACGAGCAGTACTTC; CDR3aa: CASSQDLSGGEYEQYF
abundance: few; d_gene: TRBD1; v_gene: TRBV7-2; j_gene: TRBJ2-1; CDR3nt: TGTGCCAGCAGCCAGCCGGGACAGGGGGTAGAAGATGAGCAGTTCTTC; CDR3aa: CASSQPGQGVEDEQFF
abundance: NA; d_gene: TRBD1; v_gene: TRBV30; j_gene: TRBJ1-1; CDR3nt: TGTGCCTGGAGGAAGACAGGGGGGAACACTGAAGCTTTCTTT; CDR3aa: CAWRKTGGNTEAFF
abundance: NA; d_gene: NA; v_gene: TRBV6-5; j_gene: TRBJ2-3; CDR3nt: TGTGCCAGCAGAAAACTACGCACAAAGACAGATACGCAGTATTTT; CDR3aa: CASRKLRTKTDTQYF
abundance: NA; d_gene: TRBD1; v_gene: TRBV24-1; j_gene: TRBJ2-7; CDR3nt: TGTGCCACCCAGGGGGAACACGAGCAGTACTTC; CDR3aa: CATQGEHEQYF
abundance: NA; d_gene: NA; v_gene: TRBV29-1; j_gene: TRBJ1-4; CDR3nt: TGCAGCGTTGAGGGTCCGGGAGATGAAAAACTGTTTTTT; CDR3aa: CSVEGPGDEKLFF